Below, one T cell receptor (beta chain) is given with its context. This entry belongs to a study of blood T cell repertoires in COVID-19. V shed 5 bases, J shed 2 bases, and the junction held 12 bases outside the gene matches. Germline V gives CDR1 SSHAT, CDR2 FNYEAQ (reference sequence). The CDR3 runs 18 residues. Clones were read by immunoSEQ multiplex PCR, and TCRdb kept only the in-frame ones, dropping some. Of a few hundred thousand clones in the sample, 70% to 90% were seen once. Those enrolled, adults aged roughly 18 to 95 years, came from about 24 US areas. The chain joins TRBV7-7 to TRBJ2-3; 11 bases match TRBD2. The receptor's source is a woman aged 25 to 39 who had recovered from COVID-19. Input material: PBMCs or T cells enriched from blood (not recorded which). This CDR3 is CASSPTLLAGGYTDTQYF. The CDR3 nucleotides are TGTGCCAGCAGCCCAACACTTCTAGCGGGAGGTTACACAGATACGCAGTATTTT.